This entry features one TCR beta chain sequence. What it binds is not known. A multiplex PCR was run with 60 Vbeta primers and 13 Jbeta primers. TCRdb's table, derived via immunoSEQ multiplex PCR, lists solely in-frame clones and lacks some. The data show hundreds of thousands of clones, 80% to 90% seen once. The data belong to a study of cytomegalovirus exposure and HLA in healthy donors. Study-level findings and limits: TCR beta V- and J-gene trimming was later associated with a missense DCLRE1C variant.

Sequenced: PBMCs. The source is a man aged 25 to 40 in good health and CMV-seronegative.

The CDR3 is CASSLNWGPRNTEAFF. In DNA, the CDR3 is TGTGCCAGCAGTTTAAACTGGGGGCCTAGGAACACTGAAGCTTTCTTT. This chain connects TRBV27 to TRBJ1-1, with D possibly TRBD1 on 6 matching bases. Trimming stripped 2 bases from V and 1 base from J, with 14 bases between. CDR1 and CDR2 from the germline V gene are MNHEY and SMNVEV (reference sequence). The CDR3 consists of 16 residues.